What follows describes a single T cell receptor (beta chain). The source of the sample is a study of blood T cell repertoires in COVID-19. Method: immunoSEQ multiplex PCR; TCRdb's copy keeps in-frame clones and lacks some. Of 200,000 to 250,000 clones listed, about 90% are singletons. The trim removed 7 bases at V and 0 bases at J, leaving 4 bases unmatched. The CDR3 runs 14 residues. Germline V gene lookup returns CDR1 MNHEY and CDR2 SVGAGI. The source of this sequence is a man aged 35 to 55 with active or convalescent COVID-19. The V gene is TRBV6-5, the J gene TRBJ2-7; 9 nucleotides line up with TRBD1. The specimen was peripheral blood. The CDR3 sequence: CASTPTGGSYEQYF. The DNA of the CDR3 is TGTGCCAGCACCCCGACAGGGGGCTCCTACGAGCAGTACTTC.